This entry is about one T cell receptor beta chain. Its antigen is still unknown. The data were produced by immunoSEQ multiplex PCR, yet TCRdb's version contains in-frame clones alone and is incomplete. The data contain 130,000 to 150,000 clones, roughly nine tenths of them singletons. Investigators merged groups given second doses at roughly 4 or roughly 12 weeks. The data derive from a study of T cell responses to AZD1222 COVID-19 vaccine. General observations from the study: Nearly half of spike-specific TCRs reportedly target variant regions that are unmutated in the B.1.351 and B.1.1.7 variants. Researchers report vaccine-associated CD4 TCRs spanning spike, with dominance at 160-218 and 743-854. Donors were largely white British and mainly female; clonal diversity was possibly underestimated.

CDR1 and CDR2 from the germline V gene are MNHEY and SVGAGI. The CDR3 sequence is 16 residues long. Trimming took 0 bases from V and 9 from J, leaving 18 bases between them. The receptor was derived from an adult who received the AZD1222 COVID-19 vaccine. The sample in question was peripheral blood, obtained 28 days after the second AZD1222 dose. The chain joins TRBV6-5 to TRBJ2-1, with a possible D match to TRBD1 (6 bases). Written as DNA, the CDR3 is TGTGCCAGCAGTTACTCAGGGGCCAGGGGATTAGCTGAGCAGTTCTTC. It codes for CASSYSGARGLAEQFF.